Listed here are 14 T cell receptor beta chains from one sample, sequenced in a study of T cell responses to AZD1222 COVID-19 vaccine. Some clones are missing from TCRdb's copy, which holds only in-frame ones; the method was immunoSEQ multiplex PCR. The repertoire has some 140,000 clones, approximately 90% of them found once; the top ten carry around 2.8%. The sample was peripheral blood, taken on day 0 of AZD1222 vaccination. These receptors were collected from an adult in good health.

This clone was detected once. The chain has TRBV28 and TRBJ1-2, with D perhaps matching TRBD1 (5 bases). V lost 3 bases, J lost 1 base, and 15 bases lay in between. CDR3 size: 16 residues. CDR1 is MDHEN and CDR2 is SYDVKM in the germline V gene. Here the CDR3 reads CASSFSPPGDNYGYTF. CDR3 DNA sequence: TGTGCCAGCAGTTTCTCCCCTCCGGGGGATAACTATGGCTACACCTTC.

This clone was seen only once. V gene TRBV28 combines with J gene TRBJ1-6; D unclear. Trimming took 5 bases from V and 7 from J, leaving 18 bases between them. The CDR3 consists of 16 residues. Looked up from germline, CDR1 is MDHEN and CDR2 is SYDVKM. The CDR3 reads CASSQRKNSGNSPLHF. CDR3 sequence (DNA): TGTGCCAGCAGTCAACGAAAGAATTCTGGAAATTCACCCCTCCACTTT.

The chain couples TRBV5-1 to TRBJ1-2; 8 nucleotides match TRBD1. This CDR3 contains 14 residues. J was trimmed by 4 bases and V by 4 bases; bases with no gene match: 6. Germline V gene sequence: CDR1 SGHRS, CDR2 YFSETQ. CDR3 region: CASSVQGDRYGYTF. In nucleotides, the CDR3 is TGCGCCAGCAGCGTACAGGGGGACCGCTATGGCTACACCTTC.

V and J are TRBV7-9 and TRBJ2-5; 9 nucleotides match TRBD2. Germline CDR1 and CDR2: SEHNR and FQNEAQ (reference sequence). The junction had 7 bases not matched to a gene; V was cut back by 3 bases and J by 5 bases. The CDR3 length is 15 residues. The CDR3, as DNA: TGTGCCAGCAGCTTCACTAGCGGGCCTTCCGAGACCCAGTACTTC. This sequence encodes CASSFTSGPSETQYF.

The J gene is TRBJ2-3, the V gene TRBV9; a possible D gene is TRBD2 (6 bases). Germline CDR1 is SGDLS and CDR2 is YYNGEE. V was trimmed by 2 bases and J by 3 bases, leaving 10 bases between them. The CDR3 sequence is 14 residues long. DNA for the CDR3: TGTGCCAGCAGCGTCGCGACTAGGACAGATACGCAGTATTTT. It translates to CASSVATRTDTQYF. The full variable domain, its missing parts supplied by reference TRBV9 and TRBJ2-3, is DSGVTQTPKHLITATGQRVTLRCSPRSGDLSVYWYQQSLDQGLQFLIQYYNGEERAKGNILERFSAQQFPDLHSELNLSSLELGDSALYFCASSVATRTDTQYFGPGTRLTVL.

The gene calls are TRBV3-1 (or the pseudogene TRBV3-2) and TRBJ2-1, with TRBD2 as a possible D gene (6 bases). The CDR3 is 11 amino acids. The V and J ends lost 6 bases and 8 bases respectively, with 8 bases between them. From germline, CDR1 is LGHDT and CDR2 YNNKEL (reference sequence). The CDR3: CASRLADEQFF. The CDR3 bases are TGTGCCAGCAGACTAGCCGATGAGCAGTTCTTC.

V is TRBV15 and J is TRBJ1-5; D possibly corresponds to TRBD1 (6 bases). There are 14 residues in the CDR3. The V and J ends lost 5 bases and 6 bases respectively, with 14 bases between them. Germline values: CDR1 LNHNV, CDR2 YYDKDF (reference sequence). CDR3 amino acids: CATSLRTETQPQHF. CDR3 DNA: TGTGCCACCAGCTTAAGGACAGAAACTCAGCCCCAGCATTTT. Filled out from reference TRBV15 and TRBJ1-5, the complete variable domain reads DAMVIQNPRYQVTQFGKPVTLSCSQTLNHNVMYWYQQKSSQAPKLLFHYYDKDFNNEADTPDNFQSRRPNTSFCFLDIRSPGLGDTAMYLCATSLRTETQPQHFGDGTRLSIL.

This clone was counted a few times. The CDR3 sequence is CAISESFGASEAFF. The CDR3 DNA follows: TGTGCCATCAGTGAGTCCTTTGGCGCCAGCGAAGCTTTCTTT. The chain uses TRBV10-3 and TRBJ1-1; no definite D call. Trimming removed 0 bases at V and 8 bases at J, with 13 bases between. CDR1 is ENHRY, CDR2 SYGVKD, per germline. The CDR3 contains 14 residues.

This clone was recorded only once. The gene calls are TRBV2 and TRBJ2-7, with TRBD2 as a possible D gene (5 bases). Between the trimmed V and J ends, which lost 6 bases and 0 bases, there was a span of 12 bases. Per the germline V gene, CDR1 is SNHLY and CDR2 is FYNNEI. The CDR3 is 14 residues long. The CDR3: CASRSAGISYEQYF. The CDR3 nucleotides read TGTGCCAGCAGGTCCGCCGGGATCTCCTACGAGCAGTACTTC.

This chain uses TRBV7-6 with TRBJ1-1; D remains ambiguous. From germline, CDR1 is SGHVS and CDR2 FNYEAQ. There are 16 residues in the CDR3. Trimming took 2 bases from V and 0 from J, leaving 13 bases between them. CDR3: CASSLKAGDLNTEAFF. CDR3 DNA sequence: TGTGCCAGCAGCTTAAAGGCAGGCGATTTGAACACTGAAGCTTTCTTT.

This clone showed up just a few times. The chain is built from TRBV12-3 or TRBV12-4 and TRBJ2-7; D possibly matches TRBD1 or TRBD2 (5 bases each). The V gene lost 1 base and the J gene lost 4 bases, with 8 bases spanning the gap. CDR3 size: 13 residues. Here the CDR3 DNA reads TGTGCCAGCAGTTTAGACGGGACGTACGAGCAGTACTTC. The encoded protein is CASSLDGTYEQYF.

The chain couples TRBV11-2 to TRBJ2-5, with D perhaps given as TRBD1 or TRBD2 (5 bases each). The CDR3 is 15 residues long. Germline CDR1 and CDR2: SGHAT and FQNNGV. V lost 5 bases to trimming and J lost 5 bases, with 18 bases between them. DNA of the CDR3: TGTGCCAGCAGCCATGGGACCGGCAGTCTGGAGACCCAGTACTTC. It is translated as CASSHGTGSLETQYF.

This chain joins TRBV19 and TRBJ1-5; no clear D gene. This CDR3 has 14 amino acids. Germline lookup yields CDR1 LNHDA and CDR2 SQIVND (reference sequence). V was pared by 10 bases and J by 0 bases, with 13 bases between. The CDR3 DNA reads TGTGCCACTGACGATCGGTTTAGCAATCAGCCCCAGCATTTT. Its protein product is CATDDRFSNQPQHF.

V and J are TRBV28 and TRBJ1-3, with a weak D call TRBD1 (5 bases). V gave up 2 bases and J gave up 4 bases, with 12 bases separating them. Germline V gives CDR1 MDHEN, CDR2 SYDVKM. The CDR3 runs to 15 residues. Here the CDR3 reads CASSLARQGGNTIYF. Written as DNA, the CDR3 is TGTGCCAGCAGTTTAGCTCGGCAGGGCGGAAACACCATATATTTT.